This section outlines one T cell receptor beta chain sequence together with its context. Its antigen is as yet unknown. The data were obtained in a study of shared clonotypes between healthy human individuals. Subsets obtained from CD4+ cells comprised CD45RA+ naive and CD45RA-negative memory cells. Study findings and constraints: Across several donors, naive CD4 shared roughly 5%, naive CD8 more than 3%, memory CD4 2% to 2.5%, memory CD8 0.4% to 0.5%. Memory subsets had estimated richness that was generally smaller than that of naive subsets.

Per the original data handling: Filtering differed because ImmunoSEQ produced junction-only sequences that carried no quality scores. Profiled with immunoSEQ multiplex PCR; TCRdb holds only in-frame clones, not every one. The V and J calls and clone size are taken from that table; D and trimming were inferred from the DNA. Among approximately 2.3 million clones listed, about 92% were seen once. Trimming stripped 4 bases from V and 7 bases from J, with 13 bases between. From germline, CDR1 is SGHTA and CDR2 FQGNSA. The CDR3 has 14 amino acids. This sequence was found in a man aged 18-30 years in good health. Some clones in this sample may be carry-over from other donors' samples. This chain joins TRBV7-2 and TRBJ2-2; D remains unclear. The material sequenced was naive CD4+ T cells from PBMCs. The subset: CD45RA+ positively selected. DNA of the CDR3: TGTGCCAGCAGCTCGGTGGTGGGAAGCGGGGAGCTGTTTTTT. Encoded protein: CASSSVVGSGELFF.